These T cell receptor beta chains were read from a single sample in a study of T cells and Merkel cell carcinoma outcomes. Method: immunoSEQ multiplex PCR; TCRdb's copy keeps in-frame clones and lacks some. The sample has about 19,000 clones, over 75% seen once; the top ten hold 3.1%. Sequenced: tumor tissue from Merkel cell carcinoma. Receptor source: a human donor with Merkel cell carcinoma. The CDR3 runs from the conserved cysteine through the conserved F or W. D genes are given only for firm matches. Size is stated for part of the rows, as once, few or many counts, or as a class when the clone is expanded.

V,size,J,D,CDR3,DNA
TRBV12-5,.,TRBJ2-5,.,CASGLEETQYF,TGTGCTAGTGGTTTAGAAGAGACCCAGTACTTC
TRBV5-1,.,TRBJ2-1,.,CASSLAGGNEQFF,TGCGCCAGCAGCTTGGCAGGGGGGAATGAGCAGTTCTTC
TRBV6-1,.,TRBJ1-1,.,CASKGSGSTEAFF,TGTGCCAGTAAAGGGTCAGGGAGCACTGAAGCTTTCTTT
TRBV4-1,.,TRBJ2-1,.,CASSQGSGLYNEQFF,TGCGCCAGCAGCCAAGGGTCGGGTTTATACAATGAGCAGTTCTTC
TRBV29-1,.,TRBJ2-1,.,CSAQGSSYNEQFF,TGCAGCGCTCAGGGGAGCTCCTACAATGAGCAGTTCTTC
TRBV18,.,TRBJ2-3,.,CASSPPRQFGDTQYF,TGTGCCAGCTCACCACCACGGCAGTTTGGGGATACGCAGTATTTT
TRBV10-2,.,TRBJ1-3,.,CASSDFQGSTTIYF,TGCGCCAGCAGTGATTTCCAGGGCTCGACTACCATATATTTT
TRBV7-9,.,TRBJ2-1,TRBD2,CASSQASGKHNEQFF,TGTGCCAGCAGCCAGGCTAGCGGGAAGCACAATGAGCAGTTCTTC
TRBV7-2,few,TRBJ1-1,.,CASLNLMGGEAFF,TGTGCCAGCCTTAACCTCATGGGGGGGGAAGCTTTCTTT
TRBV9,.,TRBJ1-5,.,CASSVEGSLEPQHF,TGTGCCAGCAGCGTAGAGGGCAGCCTAGAGCCCCAGCATTTT
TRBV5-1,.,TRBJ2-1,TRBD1,CASSDRTGPRVEQFF,TGCGCCAGCAGCGACCGGACAGGCCCGAGGGTCGAGCAGTTCTTC
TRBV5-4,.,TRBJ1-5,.,CASSLEDQPQHF,TGTGCCAGCAGCTTGGAGGATCAGCCCCAGCATTTT
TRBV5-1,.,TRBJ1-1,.,CASSAWGRRHTHTEAFF,TGCGCCAGCAGCGCTTGGGGCCGCCGGCACACCCACACTGAAGCTTTCTTT
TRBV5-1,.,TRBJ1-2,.,CASSLGVYYGYTF,TGCGCCAGCAGCTTGGGGGTCTACTATGGCTACACCTTC
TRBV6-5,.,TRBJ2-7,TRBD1,CASSYLDRGLYEQYF,TGTGCCAGCAGTTACTTGGACAGGGGGCTCTACGAGCAGTACTTC
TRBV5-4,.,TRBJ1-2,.,CASSSPRSNFYGYTF,TGTGCCAGCAGCTCCCCACGCAGCAATTTTTATGGCTACACCTTC
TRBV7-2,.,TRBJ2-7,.,CASSLAATEAYEQYF,TGTGCCAGCAGCTTAGCGGCGACCGAGGCCTACGAGCAGTACTTC
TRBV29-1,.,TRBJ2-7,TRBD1,CSVGTGIYEQYF,TGCAGCGTGGGGACAGGGATCTACGAGCAGTACTTC
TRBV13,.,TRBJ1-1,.,CASSLATEAFF,TGTGCCAGCAGCTTAGCCACTGAAGCTTTCTTT
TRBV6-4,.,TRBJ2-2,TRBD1,CASSEYGQGRTGELFF,TGTGCCAGCAGTGAATACGGACAGGGGAGAACCGGGGAGCTGTTTTTT
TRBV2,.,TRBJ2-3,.,CASGRSDTQYF,TGTGCCAGCGGTAGGTCGGATACGCAGTATTTT
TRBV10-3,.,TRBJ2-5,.,CAISEAGGLQETQYF,TGTGCCATCAGTGAGGCCGGAGGCCTCCAAGAGACCCAGTACTTC
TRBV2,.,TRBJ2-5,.,CASSLTISQETQYF,TGTGCCAGCAGTCTGACTATTAGCCAAGAGACCCAGTACTTC
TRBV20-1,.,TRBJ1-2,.,CRGRGTGYTF,TGCAGGGGGAGGGGGACCGGCTACACCTTC
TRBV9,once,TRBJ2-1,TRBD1,CASSVNPGQGYEQFF,TGTGCCAGCAGCGTGAACCCGGGACAGGGATATGAGCAGTTCTTC
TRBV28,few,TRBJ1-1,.,CASSRQVRNTEAFF,TGTGCCAGCAGCCGACAGGTACGAAACACTGAAGCTTTCTTT
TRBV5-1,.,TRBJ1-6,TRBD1,CASSLQGAESPLHF,TGCGCCAGCAGCTTGCAGGGGGCTGAATCACCCCTCCACTTT
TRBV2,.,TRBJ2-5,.,CASGGQEETQYF,TGTGCCAGCGGGGGGCAGGAAGAGACCCAGTACTTC
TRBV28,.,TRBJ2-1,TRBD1,CASSLGTVKFF,TGTGCCAGCAGTTTAGGGACAGTCAAGTTCTTC
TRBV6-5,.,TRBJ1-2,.,CASSIGRTHYGYTF,TGTGCCAGCAGTATCGGGCGGACCCACTATGGCTACACCTTC
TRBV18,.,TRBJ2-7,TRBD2,CASSPGEGLEQYF,TGTGCCAGCTCACCAGGGGAGGGGCTCGAGCAGTACTTC
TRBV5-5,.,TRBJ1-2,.,CASSLGLGTRDGYTF,TGTGCCAGCAGCTTGGGCCTAGGGACCCGGGATGGCTACACCTTC
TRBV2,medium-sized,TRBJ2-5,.,CASSEGLRGVETQYF,TGTGCCAGCAGTGAAGGGTTGCGCGGGGTAGAGACCCAGTACTTC
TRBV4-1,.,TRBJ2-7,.,CASSHSRDHEQYF,TGCGCCAGCAGCCACTCCAGAGACCACGAGCAGTACTTC
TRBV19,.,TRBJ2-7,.,CASSRDSLSEQYF,TGTGCCAGTAGCAGGGATTCCTTAAGCGAGCAGTACTTC
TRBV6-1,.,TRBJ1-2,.,CASTRFSYGYTF,TGTGCCAGCACTCGGTTCAGCTATGGCTACACCTTC
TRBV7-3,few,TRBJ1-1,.,CASSSSGNTEAFF,TGTGCCAGCAGCAGCTCGGGGAACACTGAAGCTTTCTTT
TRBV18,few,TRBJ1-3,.,CASSPRRRNTIYF,TGTGCCAGCTCACCTCGGCGAAGAAACACCATATATTTT
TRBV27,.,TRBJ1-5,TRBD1,CASSLYEGAQPQHF,TGTGCCAGCAGTTTATACGAGGGGGCTCAGCCCCAGCATTTT
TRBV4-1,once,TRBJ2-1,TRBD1,CASSQDDPGQGYNEQFF,TGCGCCAGCAGCCAAGATGATCCGGGACAGGGGTACAATGAGCAGTTCTTC
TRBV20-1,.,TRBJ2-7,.,CSALRTYEQYF,TGCAGCGCCCTCAGGACCTACGAGCAGTACTTC